The T cell receptor (beta chain) described here comes from a study of OX40 agonist ivuxolimab in advanced cancers. At the level of the study: Those treated in dose escalation had hepatocellular carcinoma, melanoma, renal cell cancer or head and neck cancer.

The CDR3 sequence is 14 residues long. V lost 6 bases, J lost 6 bases, and 16 bases lay in between. The germline V gene has CDR1 MNHEY and CDR2 SVGAGI. The assay was immunoSEQ multiplex PCR, and TCRdb's table has in-frame clones only and misses some. The profile shows under 85,000 clones, 88% of them singletons. This TCR was sampled from an adult with an advanced solid tumor such as melanoma, head and neck, liver or kidney cancer. The chain joins TRBV6-5 to TRBJ2-3; D perhaps matches TRBD2 (7 bases). The sequenced sample was CD4+ or CD8+ T cells sorted from blood, obtained in a trial of the OX40 agonist ivuxolimab. CDR3 region: CASRPEGGRDTQYF. CDR3 bases: TGTGCCAGCAGACCAGAGGGGGGGCGGGATACGCAGTATTTT.